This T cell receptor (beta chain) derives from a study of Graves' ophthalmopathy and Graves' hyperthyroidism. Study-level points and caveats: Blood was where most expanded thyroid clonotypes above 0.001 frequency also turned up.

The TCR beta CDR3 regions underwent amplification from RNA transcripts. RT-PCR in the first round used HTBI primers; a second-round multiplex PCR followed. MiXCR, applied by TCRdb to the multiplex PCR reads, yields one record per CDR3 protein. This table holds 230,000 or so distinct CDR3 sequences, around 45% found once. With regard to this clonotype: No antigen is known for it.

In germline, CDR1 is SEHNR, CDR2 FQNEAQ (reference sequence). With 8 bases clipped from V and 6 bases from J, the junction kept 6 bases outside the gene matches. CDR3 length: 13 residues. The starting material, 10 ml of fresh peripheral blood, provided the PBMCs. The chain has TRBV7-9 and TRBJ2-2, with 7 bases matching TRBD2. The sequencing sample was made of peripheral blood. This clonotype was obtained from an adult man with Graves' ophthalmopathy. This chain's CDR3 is CASSHRGAGELFF. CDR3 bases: TGTGCCAGCTCCCACCGGGGGGCCGGGGAGCTGTTTTTT.